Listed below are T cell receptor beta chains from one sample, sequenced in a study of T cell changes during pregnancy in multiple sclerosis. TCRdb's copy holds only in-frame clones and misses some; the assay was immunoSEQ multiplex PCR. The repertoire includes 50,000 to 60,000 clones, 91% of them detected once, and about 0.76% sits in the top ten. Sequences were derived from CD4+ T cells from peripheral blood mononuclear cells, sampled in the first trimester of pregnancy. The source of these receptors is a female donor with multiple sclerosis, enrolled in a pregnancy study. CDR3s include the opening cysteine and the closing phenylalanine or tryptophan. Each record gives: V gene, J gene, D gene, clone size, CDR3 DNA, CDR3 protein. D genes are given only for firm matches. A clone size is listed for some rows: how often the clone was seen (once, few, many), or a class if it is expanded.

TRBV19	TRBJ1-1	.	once	TGTGCCAGTAGGCAACACGGGGTGCAGAACACTGAAGCTTTCTTT	CASRQHGVQNTEAFF
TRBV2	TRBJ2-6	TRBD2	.	TGTGCCAGCAGCGCGACTAGCGGGGGTTTGGGAGGGGCCAACGTCCTGACTTTC	CASSATSGGLGGANVLTF
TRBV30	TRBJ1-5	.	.	TGTGCCTGGAGTGTACAGTCAGGACAGCCCCAGCATTTT	CAWSVQSGQPQHF
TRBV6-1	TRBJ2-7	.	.	TGTGCCAGCAGTGAAATAAGAACGGGACAGTACTTC	CASSEIRTGQYF
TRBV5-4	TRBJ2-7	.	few	TGTGCCAGCAGCTTAGAGCGAGTGGCCTACGAGCAGTACTTC	CASSLERVAYEQYF
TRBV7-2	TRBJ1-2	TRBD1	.	TGTGCCAGCAGTTCTCGACAGGGGGCGGGTGGCTACACCTTC	CASSSRQGAGGYTF
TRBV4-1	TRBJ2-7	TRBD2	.	TGCGCCAGCAGCCCGAACCCCGCGGGAGCCTACGAGCAGTACTTC	CASSPNPAGAYEQYF
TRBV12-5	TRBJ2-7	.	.	TGTGCTAGTGCCAAACTAGGGGGCGGGAACGAGCAGTACTTC	CASAKLGGGNEQYF
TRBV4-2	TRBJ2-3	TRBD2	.	TGTGCCAGCAGCCAAGTCCGGCGGGGGGGCTACACAGATACGCAGTATTTT	CASSQVRRGGYTDTQYF
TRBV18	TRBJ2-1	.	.	TGTGCCAGCTCAGCGGCGGGCCCGCCGGATGAGCAGTTCTTC	CASSAAGPPDEQFF
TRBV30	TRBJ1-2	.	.	TGTGCCTGGAGTGTAACTTTGTATGGCTACACCTTC	CAWSVTLYGYTF
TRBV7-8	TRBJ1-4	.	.	TGTGCCAGCAGTCCCGCAGCGGGGTTAACTAATGAAAAACTGTTTTTT	CASSPAAGLTNEKLFF
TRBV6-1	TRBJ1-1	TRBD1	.	TGTGCCAGCAAGGGACAGATGAACACTGAAGCTTTCTTT	CASKGQMNTEAFF
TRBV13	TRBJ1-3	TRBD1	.	TGTGCCAGCAGCACTTACAGGGGAACTGGAAACACCATATATTTT	CASSTYRGTGNTIYF
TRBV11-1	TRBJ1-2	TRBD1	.	TGTGCCAGCAGCCCGGGACAGAACTATGGCTACACCTTC	CASSPGQNYGYTF
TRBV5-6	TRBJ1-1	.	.	TGTGCCAGCAGCGGGGACAACGCGAACACTGAAGCTTTCTTT	CASSGDNANTEAFF
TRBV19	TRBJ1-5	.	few	TGTGCCAGTAGCTCCGGGACTAACTCAGCTCCCCAGCATTTT	CASSSGTNSAPQHF
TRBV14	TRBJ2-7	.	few	TGTGCCAGCAGCCATCGTAGCGGTGCCGCCTCCTACGAGCAGTACTTC	CASSHRSGAASYEQYF
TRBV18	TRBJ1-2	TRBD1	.	TGTGCCAGCTCACCGAATGGACAGGGAGGCGACTATGGCTACACCTTC	CASSPNGQGGDYGYTF
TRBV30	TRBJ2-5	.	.	TGTGCCTGGAGTACCAGCCAAGAGACCCAGTACTTC	CAWSTSQETQYF
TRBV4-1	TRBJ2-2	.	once	TGCGCCAGCTCCATCGTAGGGGCCGGGGAGCTGTTTTTT	CASSIVGAGELFF
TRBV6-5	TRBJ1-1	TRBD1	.	TGTGCCAGCAGCCGGACAGGGAAAAAGGATGAAGCTTTCTTT	CASSRTGKKDEAFF
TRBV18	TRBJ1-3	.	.	TGTGCCAGCTCACAAAACAGGGTCTCTGGAAACACCATATATTTT	CASSQNRVSGNTIYF
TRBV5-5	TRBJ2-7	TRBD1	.	TGTGCCAGCAGCTTGGCCGAGACAGGGGGCGTACCCTCCTACGAGCAGTACTTC	CASSLAETGGVPSYEQYF
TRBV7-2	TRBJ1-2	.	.	TGTGCCAGCAGCCGGGAGGCGCAATTTGGCTACACCTTC	CASSREAQFGYTF
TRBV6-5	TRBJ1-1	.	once	TGTGCCAGCAGTTCCTCGAAGAGCAGGGCCGGCACTGAAGCTTTCTTT	CASSSSKSRAGTEAFF
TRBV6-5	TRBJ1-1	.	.	TGTGCCAGCAGTTCCCAGACAGGCCAAGCTTTCTTT	CASSSQTGQAFF
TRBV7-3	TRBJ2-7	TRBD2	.	TGTGCCAGCAGCCACCGGGACTACTCCTACGAGCAGTACTTC	CASSHRDYSYEQYF
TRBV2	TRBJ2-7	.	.	TGTGCCAGCAGTGGAATTGGTACGGTCTACGAGCAGTACTTC	CASSGIGTVYEQYF
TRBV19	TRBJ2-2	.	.	TGTGCCAGTAGTGTTCTGTCTAGCGCCGGGGAGCTGTTTTTT	CASSVLSSAGELFF
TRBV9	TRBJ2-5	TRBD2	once	TGTGCCAGCAGCGTAGGTCCCGGGGGGGCCCTCCAAGAGACCCAGTACTTC	CASSVGPGGALQETQYF
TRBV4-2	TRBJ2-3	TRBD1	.	TGTGCCAGCAGCCAACTCCGACGGGACAGGGGATTAGATACGCAGTATTTT	CASSQLRRDRGLDTQYF
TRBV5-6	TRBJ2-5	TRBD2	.	TGTGCCAGCAGCCCCTACCCGGTTAGCGGGGGGGGGACCCAGTACTTC	CASSPYPVSGGGTQYF
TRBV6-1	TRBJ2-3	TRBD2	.	TGTGCCAGCAGTCCACTAGCGGGGGGGACAGATACGCAGTATTTT	CASSPLAGGTDTQYF
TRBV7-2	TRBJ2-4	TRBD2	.	TGTGCCAGCAGACTAGCGGGGGTAGGCAAAAACATTCAGTACTTC	CASRLAGVGKNIQYF
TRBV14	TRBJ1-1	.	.	TGTGCCAGCCGCAGGGCCCTGGCCAATGAAGCTTTCTTT	CASRRALANEAFF
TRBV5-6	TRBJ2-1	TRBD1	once	TGTGCCAGCAGCGCTGGGACAGGGGGACCCTACAATGAGCAGTTCTTC	CASSAGTGGPYNEQFF
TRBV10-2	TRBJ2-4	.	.	TGCGCCAGCATAGGAACGGGGGGCCTAGCCAAAAACATTCAGTACTTC	CASIGTGGLAKNIQYF
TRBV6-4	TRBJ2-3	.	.	TGTGCCAGCAGTGACGGGGCGGTGGGGACAGATACGCAGTATTTT	CASSDGAVGTDTQYF